A single sample gave rise to the 26 T cell receptor beta chains below, sequenced in a study of blood T cell repertoires in COVID-19. Profiling relied on immunoSEQ multiplex PCR, and the TCRdb table lists in-frame clones only, not all of them. The sample has about 400,000 clones; approximately 86% are singletons. The material sequenced was PBMCs or T cells enriched from blood (not recorded which). Receptors originate from a woman in her 40s with acute COVID-19.

This clone appeared once. This chain connects TRBV11-3 to TRBJ2-5, with TRBD2 matching over 8 bases. Germline assignment: CDR1 SGHNT and CDR2 YENEEA. The CDR3 covers 13 residues. V lost 5 bases and J lost 4; bases outside the gene matches: 3. CDR3 coding DNA: TGTGCCAGCAGCCCTCGGGGGGGAGAGACCCAGTACTTC. This encodes CASSPRGGETQYF.

This chain links TRBV2 with TRBJ1-1; perhaps TRBD1 as D (5 bases). The CDR3 totals 15 residues. Per the germline V gene, CDR1 is SNHLY and CDR2 is FYNNEI. Trimming shortened V by 6 bases and J by 7 bases, and 21 bases separated the two germline ends. The CDR3 here is CASSRTAGLMGEAFF. CDR3 sequence (DNA): TGTGCCAGCAGCCGTACGGCGGGGCTGATGGGTGAAGCTTTCTTT. The full variable domain, with the rest looked up from reference TRBV2 and TRBJ1-1, is EPEVTQTPSHQVTQMGQEVILRCVPISNHLYFYWYRQILGQKVEFLVSFYNNEISEKSEIFDDQFSVERPDGSNFTLKIRSTKLEDSAMYFCASSRTAGLMGEAFFGQGTRLTVV.

The rearrangement joins TRBV6-5 to TRBJ2-7, with 10 positions matching TRBD1. The ends lost 6 bases at V and 4 bases at J; junction bases unmatched: 3. The V gene's germline CDR1 is MNHEY and CDR2 SVGAGI. This CDR3 spans 13 amino acids. CDR3 residues: CASRSDRGYEQYF. CDR3 DNA sequence: TGTGCCAGCAGGTCGGACAGGGGGTACGAGCAGTACTTC.

The chain has TRBV18 and TRBJ1-6, with a weak D call TRBD1 (5 bases). CDR1 and CDR2 (germline): KGHSH, LQKENI. The V end lost 8 bases, the J end lost 10 bases, and 12 bases lay between the germline ends. This CDR3 has 12 residues. The CDR3 reads CASTTQGSPLHF. Here the CDR3 DNA reads TGTGCCAGCACAACCCAGGGCTCACCCCTCCACTTT.

This clone has only one observation. The gene calls are TRBV10-3 and TRBJ1-3, with D tentatively TRBD1 (6 bases). CDR1 is ENHRY, CDR2 SYGVKD, per germline. V was clipped by 8 bases and J by 4 bases, with 18 bases between them. The CDR3 length is 15 residues. CDR3: CAIGTGPSAGNTIYF. As DNA, the CDR3 is TGTGCCATCGGAACAGGGCCTTCCGCAGGAAACACCATATATTTT.

There are a few counts of this clone. The chain links TRBV5-4 to TRBJ1-6, with 8 bases identical to TRBD1. This CDR3 is 16 amino acids long. Germline V CDR1 and CDR2: SGHNT, YYREEE (reference sequence). Trimming removed 4 bases from V and 1 base from J; junction bases left unmatched: 4. The CDR3 is CASSPDRVSYNSPLHF. For the CDR3, the DNA is TGTGCCAGCAGCCCGGACAGGGTATCCTATAATTCACCCCTCCACTTT.

This clone was observed a single time. The J gene is TRBJ2-5, the V gene TRBV24-1, with D possibly being TRBD1 (6 bases). V lost 4 bases and J lost 5, with 13 bases in between. This CDR3 comprises 14 residues. Per the germline V gene, CDR1 is KGHDR and CDR2 is SFDVKD. In nucleotides, the CDR3 is TGTGCCACCAGTGAGGCCTATAGGGGGGAGACCCAGTACTTC. It is translated as CATSEAYRGETQYF.

The genes are TRBV10-3 and TRBJ2-7; 7 positions agree with TRBD1. The CDR3 length is 13 residues. Germline CDR1 ENHRY, CDR2 SYGVKD. The J segment lost 0 bases and the V segment lost 6 bases, leaving 2 bases of the junction unmatched. The CDR3 here is CAIRQGSSYEQYF. For the CDR3, the DNA is TGTGCCATCAGACAGGGGAGCTCCTACGAGCAGTACTTC.

The V and J genes are TRBV9 and TRBJ1-6; a possible D gene is TRBD1 (5 bases). The CDR3 loop spans 15 amino acids. V was trimmed by 4 bases and J by 4 bases, leaving 12 bases between them. From germline, CDR1 is SGDLS and CDR2 YYNGEE. CDR3 nucleotides: TGTGCCAGCAGCCCCAGTGGGGGGTATAATTCACCCCTCCACTTT. Protein product: CASSPSGGYNSPLHF.

The chain carries TRBV11-3 and TRBJ2-7, with 10 bases identical to TRBD1. Trimming cost V 5 bases and J 6 bases; bases outside gene matches: 10. The CDR3 consists of 15 residues. Germline V gives CDR1 SGHNT, CDR2 YENEEA. CDR3 bases: TGTGCCAGCAGCGCCACCGGGACAGGGGCGTTCGAGCAGTACTTC. It is translated as CASSATGTGAFEQYF.

The CDR3 sequence: CASSLRDKGSYEQYF. CDR3 coding DNA: TGTGCCAGCAGCCTCCGGGACAAAGGCTCCTACGAGCAGTACTTC. The chain couples TRBV6-5 to TRBJ2-7, with D possibly being TRBD1 (6 bases). Germline V gene lookup returns CDR1 MNHEY and CDR2 SVGAGI. Trimming took off 6 bases at V and 0 bases at J, with 15 bases between the two ends. This CDR3 has 15 residues.

The rearrangement links TRBV7-9 to TRBJ1-2; D may be TRBD1 (5 bases). This CDR3 spans 16 amino acids. CDR1 SEHNR and CDR2 FQNEAQ come from the germline V gene (reference sequence). Trimming took off 1 base at V and 8 bases at J, with 20 bases between the two ends. The CDR3 DNA is TGTGCCAGCAGCTTAGGTTCGGGGGGACGACGCTGGGGCTACACCTTC. Protein product: CASSLGSGGRRWGYTF.

This sequence joins TRBV19 and TRBJ1-4, with D perhaps TRBD1 (6 bases). From germline, CDR1 is LNHDA and CDR2 SQIVND (reference sequence). V lost 6 bases and J lost 3, with 14 bases in between. This CDR3 region has 15 residues. The CDR3 DNA sequence: TGTGCCAGTAGGACAGGAAGGGCGGCTAATGAAAAACTGTTTTTT. Translated: CASRTGRAANEKLFF.

This chain joins TRBV5-1 and TRBJ1-4; D is possibly TRBD1 (5 bases). The CDR3 is made up of 16 amino acids. CDR1 is SGHRS and CDR2 is YFSETQ in the germline V gene. V gave up 0 bases and J gave up 1 base, with 10 bases separating them. As DNA, the CDR3 is TGCGCCAGCAGCTTGGGCAGGGTAGGAACTAATGAAAAACTGTTTTTT. It is translated as CASSLGRVGTNEKLFF.

The chain links TRBV6-5 to TRBJ1-1, with D unclear. Germline V CDR1 and CDR2: MNHEY, SVGAGI. The CDR3 is made up of 14 amino acids. Trimming cost V 2 bases and J 0 bases, with 7 bases left between them. The CDR3 DNA is TGTGCCAGCAGTTACGGGAGTTTGAACACTGAAGCTTTCTTT. Translating it yields CASSYGSLNTEAFF.

This clone has only one observation. This chain joins TRBV29-1 and TRBJ1-2; 8 positions match TRBD1. The CDR3 has 12 amino acids. J was trimmed by 7 bases and V by 6 bases; bases with no gene match: 7. The germline CDR1 and CDR2 sequences are SQVTM and ANQGSEA. The CDR3 sequence: CSVVTGESGYTF. The CDR3 region has the DNA TGCAGCGTAGTGACAGGGGAATCTGGCTACACCTTC. Based on the CDR3 plus reference TRBV29-1 and TRBJ1-2, the full variable domain is SAVISQKPSRDICQRGTSLTIQCQVDSQVTMMFWYRQQPGQSLTLIATANQGSEATYESGFVIDKFPISRPNLTFSTLTVSNMSPEDSSIYLCSVVTGESGYTFGSGTRLTVV.

The chain couples TRBV6-5 to TRBJ1-1, with 7 positions matching TRBD1. With 4 bases clipped from V and 0 bases from J, the junction kept 2 bases outside the gene matches. The CDR3 runs 14 residues. The germline V gene encodes CDR1 MNHEY and CDR2 SVGAGI. The CDR3 DNA follows: TGTGCCAGCAGTTCGGGACAGATGAACACTGAAGCTTTCTTT. It is translated as CASSSGQMNTEAFF.

The chain uses TRBV29-1 and TRBJ1-4; 7 nucleotides agree with TRBD1. The CDR3 is 14 residues long. The germline gives CDR1 SQVTM, CDR2 ANQGSEA. Unmatched junction bases numbered 10, after V lost 6 bases and J lost 6 bases. CDR3 region: CSVRQGTGYEKLFF. The CDR3 bases are TGCAGCGTGCGACAGGGAACAGGTTATGAAAAACTGTTTTTT.

In nucleotides, the CDR3 is TGTGCCAGCAGCCAAGAATTTCTAGCGGGGCCTAGCACAGATACGCAGTATTTT. Its translation: CASSQEFLAGPSTDTQYF. The J gene is TRBJ2-3, the V gene TRBV3-1 (or the pseudogene TRBV3-2); 9 positions match TRBD2. Germline V gene sequence: CDR1 LGHDT, CDR2 YNNKEL (reference sequence). Unmatched junction bases numbered 7, after V lost 0 bases and J lost 0 bases. This CDR3 comprises 18 residues.

The chain is built from TRBV7-6 and TRBJ1-3; D is unresolved. Per germline, CDR1 SGHVS and CDR2 FNYEAQ. The V gene lost 0 bases and the J gene lost 7 bases, with 13 bases spanning the gap. This CDR3 has 15 residues. The CDR3 DNA sequence: TGTGCCAGCAGCTTAGCGGAGCTACGAGTGAACACCATATATTTT. This sequence encodes CASSLAELRVNTIYF.

This chain connects TRBV30 to TRBJ1-1; a weak D match, TRBD1 (6 bases). Germline lookup yields CDR1 GTSNPN and CDR2 SVGIG (reference sequence). The CDR3 has 14 residues. V dropped 2 bases and J dropped 1 base, with 11 bases sitting between them. The CDR3 DNA sequence: TGTGCCTGGAGTAGTTGGACAGAGAACACTGAAGCTTTCTTT. It specifies CAWSSWTENTEAFF. Supplemented by reference TRBV30 and TRBJ1-1, the full variable domain reads SQTIHQWPATLVQPVGSPLSLECTVEGTSNPNLYWYRQAAGRGLQLLFYSVGIGQISSEVPQNLSASRPQDRQFILSSKKLLLSDSGFYLCAWSSWTENTEAFFGQGTRLTVV.

V and J are TRBV5-4 and TRBJ2-3; 11 bases align to TRBD2. Germline values: CDR1 SGHNT, CDR2 YYREEE (reference sequence). With 0 bases clipped from V and 4 bases from J, the junction kept 4 bases outside the gene matches. This CDR3 is 16 amino acids long. CDR3 loop: CASSLGGSGGADTQYF. Here the CDR3 DNA reads TGTGCCAGCAGCTTGGGCGGTAGCGGGGGGGCAGATACGCAGTATTTT. The complete variable domain, with remaining parts taken from reference TRBV5-4 and TRBJ2-3, reads ETGVTQSPTHLIKTRGQQVTLRCSSQSGHNTVSWYQQALGQGPQFIFQYYREEENGRGNFPPRFSGLQFPNYSSELNVNALELDDSALYLCASSLGGSGGADTQYFGPGTRLTVL.

The chain uses TRBV5-1 and TRBJ2-7; D not resolved. From germline, CDR1 is SGHRS and CDR2 YFSETQ. The CDR3 is made up of 13 amino acids. V lost 1 base and J lost 5, with 10 bases in between. The CDR3 protein is CASSLRRVDEQYF. CDR3 DNA: TGCGCCAGCAGCTTGAGACGGGTAGACGAGCAGTACTTC.

The chain has TRBV7-9 and TRBJ1-1; D uncertain. Trimming left V 5 bases short and J 3 bases short, with 10 bases between. Germline V gene lookup returns CDR1 SEHNR and CDR2 FQNEAQ (reference sequence). This CDR3 has 13 residues. The CDR3 DNA reads as TGTGCCAGCAGCCCTTGGAGGGACACTGAAGCTTTCTTT. Translating it yields CASSPWRDTEAFF.

This clone was seen a handful of times. The chain is built from TRBV11-3 and TRBJ1-6, with TRBD1 matching over 8 bases. Germline V gene sequence: CDR1 SGHNT, CDR2 YENEEA. The CDR3 loop spans 17 amino acids. Trimming at V came to 0 bases and at J to 9 bases, leaving 10 bases not matched to a gene. The CDR3 DNA is TGTGCCAGCAGCTTAGAATATGGACAGGGTGTAAGTTCACCCCTCCACTTT. Encoded protein: CASSLEYGQGVSSPLHF. The full variable domain, rest sourced from reference TRBV11-3 and TRBJ1-6, is EAGVVQSPRYKIIEKKQPVAFWCNPISGHNTLYWYLQNLGQGPELLIRYENEEAVDDSQLPKDRFSAERLKGVDSTLKIQPAELGDSAVYLCASSLEYGQGVSSPLHFGNGTRLTVT.

The chain recombines TRBV19 with TRBJ1-2; D is possibly TRBD1 (5 bases). The V gene's germline CDR1 is LNHDA and CDR2 SQIVND (reference sequence). Trimming took 3 bases from V and 3 from J, leaving 8 bases between them. The CDR3 has 13 residues. The chain's CDR3 is CASSMQGYYGYTF. The CDR3 DNA reads TGTGCCAGTAGTATGCAGGGTTACTATGGCTACACCTTC.